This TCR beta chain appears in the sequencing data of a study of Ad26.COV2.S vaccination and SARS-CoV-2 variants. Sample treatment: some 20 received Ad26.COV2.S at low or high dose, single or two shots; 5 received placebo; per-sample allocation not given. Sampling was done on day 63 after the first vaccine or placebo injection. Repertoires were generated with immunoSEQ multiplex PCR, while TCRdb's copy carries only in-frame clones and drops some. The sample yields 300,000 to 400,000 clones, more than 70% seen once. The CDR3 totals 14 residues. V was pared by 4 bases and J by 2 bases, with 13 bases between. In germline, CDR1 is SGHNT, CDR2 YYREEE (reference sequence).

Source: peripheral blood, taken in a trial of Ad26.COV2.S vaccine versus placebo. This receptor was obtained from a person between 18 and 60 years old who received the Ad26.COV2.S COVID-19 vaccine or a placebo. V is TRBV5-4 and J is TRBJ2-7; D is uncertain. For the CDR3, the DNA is TGTGCCAGCAGCCATCCCGGGTTCCCCTACGAGCAGTACTTC. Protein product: CASSHPGFPYEQYF.